Included here is one T cell receptor beta chain sequence, with context. Antigen specificity is unknown. Terminally differentiated effector memory CD45RA+ cells were excluded by CCR7 positive selection of CD45RO-negative cells. The data belong to a study of shared clonotypes between healthy human individuals. Study-level background: Each donor had three CD4 naive, three CD4 memory, two CD8 naive and one CD8 memory plate.

The germline V gene has CDR1 SGHVS and CDR2 FNYEAQ. This CDR3 is 14 amino acids long. Between the trimmed V and J ends, which lost 4 bases and 0 bases, there was a span of 8 bases. Findings and limits, study-wide: Across subsets, estimated richness was generally greater for naive than for memory populations.

Clones were read by immunoSEQ multiplex PCR, and TCRdb kept only the in-frame ones, dropping some. Altogether over 2 million clones are present, less than 95% being singletons, with the ten largest covering about 1.1%. This clonotype was obtained from a man between 18 and 35 years old in good health. The sequencing sample was made of naive CD8+ T cells sorted from blood. V usage is TRBV7-6 and J usage is TRBJ2-3; D remains unclear. CDR3 sequence: CASSSLGSTDTQYF. The CDR3 region has the DNA TGTGCCAGCAGCTCCCTTGGGAGCACAGATACGCAGTATTTT.